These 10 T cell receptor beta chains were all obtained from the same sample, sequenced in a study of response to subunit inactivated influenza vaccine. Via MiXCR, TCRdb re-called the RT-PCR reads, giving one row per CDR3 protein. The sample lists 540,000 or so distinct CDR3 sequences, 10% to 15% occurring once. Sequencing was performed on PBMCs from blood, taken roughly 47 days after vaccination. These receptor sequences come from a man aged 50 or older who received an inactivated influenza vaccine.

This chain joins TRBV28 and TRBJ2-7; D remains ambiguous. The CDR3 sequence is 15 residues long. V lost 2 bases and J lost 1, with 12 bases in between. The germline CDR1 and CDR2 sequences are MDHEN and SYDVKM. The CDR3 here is CASSLTVLPSYEQYF. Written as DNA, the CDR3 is TGTGCCAGCAGTTTAACTGTGCTCCCATCCTACGAGCAGTACTTC.

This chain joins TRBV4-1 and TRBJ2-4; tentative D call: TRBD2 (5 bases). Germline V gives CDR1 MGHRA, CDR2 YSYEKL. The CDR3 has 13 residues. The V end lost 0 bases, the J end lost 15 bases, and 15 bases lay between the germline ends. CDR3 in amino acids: CASSQEPGKTPYF. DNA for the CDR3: TGCGCCAGCAGCCAAGAACCGGGGAAGACCCCGTACTTC.

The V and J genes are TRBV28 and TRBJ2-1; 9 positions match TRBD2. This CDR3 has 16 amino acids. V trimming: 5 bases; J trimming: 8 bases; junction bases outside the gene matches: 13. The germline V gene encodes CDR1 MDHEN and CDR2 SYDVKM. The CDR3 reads CASSPVTSGTPDEQFF. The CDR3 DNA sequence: TGTGCCAGCAGTCCAGTGACTAGCGGCACTCCTGATGAGCAGTTCTTC.

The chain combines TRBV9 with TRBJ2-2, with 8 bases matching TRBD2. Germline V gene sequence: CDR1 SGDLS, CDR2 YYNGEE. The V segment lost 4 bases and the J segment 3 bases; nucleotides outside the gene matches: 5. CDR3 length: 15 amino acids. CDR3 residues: CASSPRRGDTGELFF. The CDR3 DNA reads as TGTGCCAGCAGCCCCCGGCGGGGGGACACCGGGGAGCTGTTTTTT.

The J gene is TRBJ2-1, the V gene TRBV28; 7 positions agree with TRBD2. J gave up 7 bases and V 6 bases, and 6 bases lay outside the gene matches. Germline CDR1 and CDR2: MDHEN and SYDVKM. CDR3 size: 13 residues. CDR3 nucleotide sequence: TGTGCCAGCAGCGGGGGGTGGGGGAATGAGCAGTTCTTC. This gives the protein CASSGGWGNEQFF.

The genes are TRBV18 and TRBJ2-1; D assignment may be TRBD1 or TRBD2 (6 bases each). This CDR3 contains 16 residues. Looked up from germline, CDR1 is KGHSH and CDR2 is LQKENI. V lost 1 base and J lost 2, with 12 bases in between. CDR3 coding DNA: TGTGCCAGCTCACCACTCACAGGGAGGCCCTACAATGAGCAGTTCTTC. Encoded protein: CASSPLTGRPYNEQFF.

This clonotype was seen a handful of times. The CDR3 loop reads CASSQEAGSRNIQYF. The DNA of the CDR3 is TGTGCCAGCAGCCAGGAAGCGGGGTCGAGGAACATTCAGTACTTC. The chain links TRBV3-1 to TRBJ2-4, with 7 nucleotides matching TRBD2. V shed 3 bases, J shed 7 bases, and the junction held 9 bases outside the gene matches. There are 15 residues in the CDR3. Per germline, CDR1 LGHDT and CDR2 YNNKEL (reference sequence).

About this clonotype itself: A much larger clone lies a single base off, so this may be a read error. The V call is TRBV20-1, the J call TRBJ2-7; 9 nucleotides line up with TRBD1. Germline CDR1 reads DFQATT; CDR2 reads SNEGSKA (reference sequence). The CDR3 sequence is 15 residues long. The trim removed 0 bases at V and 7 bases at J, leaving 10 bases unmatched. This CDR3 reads CSAREHDRGGREQYF. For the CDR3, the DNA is TGCAGTGCTAGAGAACATGACAGGGGGGGTCGGGAGCAGTACTTC.

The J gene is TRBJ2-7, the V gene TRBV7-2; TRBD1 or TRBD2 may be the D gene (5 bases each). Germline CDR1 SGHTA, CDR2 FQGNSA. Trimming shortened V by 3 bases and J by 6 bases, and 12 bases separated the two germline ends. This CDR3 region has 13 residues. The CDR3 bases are TGTGCCAGCAGCTTGACCGGGACGACCGAGCAGTACTTC. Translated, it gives CASSLTGTTEQYF. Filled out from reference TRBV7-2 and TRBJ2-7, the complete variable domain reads GAGVSQSPSNKVTEKGKDVELRCDPISGHTALYWYRQSLGQGLEFLIYFQGNSAPDKSGLPSDRFSAERTGGSVSTLTIQRTQQEDSAVYLCASSLTGTTEQYFGPGTRLTVT.

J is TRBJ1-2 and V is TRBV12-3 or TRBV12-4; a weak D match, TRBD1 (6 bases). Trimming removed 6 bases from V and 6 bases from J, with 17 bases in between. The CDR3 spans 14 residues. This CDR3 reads CASSYWTQGDGYTF. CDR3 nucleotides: TGTGCCAGCAGCTACTGGACACAGGGTGATGGCTACACCTTC.